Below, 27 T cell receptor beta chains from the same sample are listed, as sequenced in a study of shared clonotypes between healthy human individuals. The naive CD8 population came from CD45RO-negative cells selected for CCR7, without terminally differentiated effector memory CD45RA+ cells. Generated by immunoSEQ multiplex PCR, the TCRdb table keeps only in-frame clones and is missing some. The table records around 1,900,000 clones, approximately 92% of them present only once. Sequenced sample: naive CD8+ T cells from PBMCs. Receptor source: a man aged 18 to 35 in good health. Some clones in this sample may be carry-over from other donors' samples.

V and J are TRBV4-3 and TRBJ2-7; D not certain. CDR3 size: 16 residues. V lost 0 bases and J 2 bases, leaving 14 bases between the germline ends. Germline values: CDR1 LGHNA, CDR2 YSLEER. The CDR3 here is CASSQERSGIPYEQYF. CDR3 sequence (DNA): TGCGCCAGCAGCCAAGAGAGGTCCGGAATTCCCTACGAGCAGTACTTC.

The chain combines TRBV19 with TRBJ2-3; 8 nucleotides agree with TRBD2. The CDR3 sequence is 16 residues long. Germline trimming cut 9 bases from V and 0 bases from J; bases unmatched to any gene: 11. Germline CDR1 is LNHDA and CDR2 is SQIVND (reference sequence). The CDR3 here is CASALSGKGSTDTQYF. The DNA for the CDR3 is TGTGCCAGCGCGCTTAGCGGGAAGGGTAGCACAGATACGCAGTATTTT.

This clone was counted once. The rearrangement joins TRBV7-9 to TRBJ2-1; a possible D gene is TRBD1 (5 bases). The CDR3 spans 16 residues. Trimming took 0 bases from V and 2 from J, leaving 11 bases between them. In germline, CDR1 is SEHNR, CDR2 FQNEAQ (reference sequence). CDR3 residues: CASSLAPIQAYNEQFF. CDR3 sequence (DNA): TGTGCCAGCAGCTTAGCTCCTATACAGGCCTACAATGAGCAGTTCTTC.

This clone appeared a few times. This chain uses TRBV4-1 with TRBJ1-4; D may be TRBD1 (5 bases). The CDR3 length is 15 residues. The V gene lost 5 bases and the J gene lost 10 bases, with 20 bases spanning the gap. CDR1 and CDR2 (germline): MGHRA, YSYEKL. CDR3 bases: TGCGCCAGCAGCAACTCCCGGGCAGGGCAGGCAAAACTGTTTTTT. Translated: CASSNSRAGQAKLFF.

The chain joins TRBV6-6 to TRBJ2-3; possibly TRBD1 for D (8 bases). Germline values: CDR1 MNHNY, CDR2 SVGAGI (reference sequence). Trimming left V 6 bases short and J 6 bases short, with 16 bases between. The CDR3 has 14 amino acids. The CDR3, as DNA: TGTGCCAGCAGCACTTACAGGGGGGGCGATACGCAGTATTTT. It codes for CASSTYRGGDTQYF.

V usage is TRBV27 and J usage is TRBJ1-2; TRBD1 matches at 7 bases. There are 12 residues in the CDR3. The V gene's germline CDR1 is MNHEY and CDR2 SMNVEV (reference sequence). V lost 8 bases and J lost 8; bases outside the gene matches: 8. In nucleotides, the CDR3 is TGTGCCAGCTTCAGGGGGGGACTCGGCTACACCTTC. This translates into CASFRGGLGYTF.

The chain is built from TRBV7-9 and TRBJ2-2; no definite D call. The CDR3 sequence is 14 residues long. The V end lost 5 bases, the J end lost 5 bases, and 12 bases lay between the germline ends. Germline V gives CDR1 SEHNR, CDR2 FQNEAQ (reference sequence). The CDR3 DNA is TGTGCCAGCAGCACCCCGGGTAGGACCGGGGAGCTGTTTTTT. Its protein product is CASSTPGRTGELFF.

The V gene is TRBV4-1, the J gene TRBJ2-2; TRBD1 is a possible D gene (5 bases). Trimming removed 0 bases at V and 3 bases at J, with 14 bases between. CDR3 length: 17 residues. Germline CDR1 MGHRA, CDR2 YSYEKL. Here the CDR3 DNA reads TGCGCCAGCAGCCAAGACGGTTTCGTGGGGCACACCGGGGAGCTGTTTTTT. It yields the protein CASSQDGFVGHTGELFF.

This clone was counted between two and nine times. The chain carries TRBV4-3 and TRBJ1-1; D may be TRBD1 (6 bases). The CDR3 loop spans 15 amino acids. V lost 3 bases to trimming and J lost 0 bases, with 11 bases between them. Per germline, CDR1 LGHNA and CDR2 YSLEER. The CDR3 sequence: CASSHDDRMNTEAFF. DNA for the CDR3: TGCGCCAGCAGCCATGATGACAGGATGAACACTGAAGCTTTCTTT.

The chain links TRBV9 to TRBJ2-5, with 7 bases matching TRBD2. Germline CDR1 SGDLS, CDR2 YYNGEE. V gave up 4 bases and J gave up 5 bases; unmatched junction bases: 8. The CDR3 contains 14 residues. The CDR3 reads CASSPRAGDETQYF. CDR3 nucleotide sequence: TGTGCCAGCAGCCCCCGGGCGGGAGACGAGACCCAGTACTTC. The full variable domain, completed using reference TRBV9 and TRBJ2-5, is DSGVTQTPKHLITATGQRVTLRCSPRSGDLSVYWYQQSLDQGLQFLIQYYNGEERAKGNILERFSAQQFPDLHSELNLSSLELGDSALYFCASSPRAGDETQYFGPGTRLLVL.

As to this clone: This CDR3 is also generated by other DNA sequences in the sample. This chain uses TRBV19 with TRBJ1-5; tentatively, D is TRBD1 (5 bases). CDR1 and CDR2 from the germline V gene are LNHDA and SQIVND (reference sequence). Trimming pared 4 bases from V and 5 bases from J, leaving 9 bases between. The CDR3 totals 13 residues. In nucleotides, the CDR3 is TGTGCCAGTAGTACCGGGGGTTATCAGCCCCAGCATTTT. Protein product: CASSTGGYQPQHF.

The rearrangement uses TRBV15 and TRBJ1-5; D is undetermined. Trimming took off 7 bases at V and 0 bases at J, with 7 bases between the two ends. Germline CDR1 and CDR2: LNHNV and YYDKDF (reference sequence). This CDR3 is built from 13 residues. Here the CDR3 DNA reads TGTGCCACCACAGAAAATAGCAATCAGCCCCAGCATTTT. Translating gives CATTENSNQPQHF.

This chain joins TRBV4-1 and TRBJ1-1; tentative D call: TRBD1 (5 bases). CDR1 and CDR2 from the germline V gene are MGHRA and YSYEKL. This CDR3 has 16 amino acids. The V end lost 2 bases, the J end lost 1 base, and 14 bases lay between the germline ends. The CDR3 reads CASSQRRGRQNTEAFF. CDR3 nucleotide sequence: TGCGCCAGCAGCCAAAGAAGGGGCCGACAGAACACTGAAGCTTTCTTT.

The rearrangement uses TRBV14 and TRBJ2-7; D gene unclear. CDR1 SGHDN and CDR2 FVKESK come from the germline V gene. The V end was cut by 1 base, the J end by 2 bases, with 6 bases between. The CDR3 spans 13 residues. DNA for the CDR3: TGTGCCAGCAGCCAAGGGGCCGCCTACGAGCAGTACTTC. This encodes CASSQGAAYEQYF.

The CDR3 here is CASSWAQEGNEQFF. The CDR3 nucleotides are TGTGCCAGCAGCTGGGCCCAGGAGGGCAATGAGCAGTTCTTC. This chain joins TRBV11-1 and TRBJ2-1; weak D call: TRBD2 (6 bases). Between the trimmed V and J ends, which lost 4 bases and 6 bases, there was a span of 13 bases. This CDR3 has 14 residues. CDR1 is SGHAT and CDR2 is FQDESV in the germline V gene (reference sequence).

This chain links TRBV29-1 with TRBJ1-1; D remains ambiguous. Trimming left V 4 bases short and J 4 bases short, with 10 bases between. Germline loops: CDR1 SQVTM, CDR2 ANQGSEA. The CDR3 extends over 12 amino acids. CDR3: CSVVGVSTEAFF. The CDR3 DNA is TGCAGCGTTGTCGGGGTAAGCACTGAAGCTTTCTTT.

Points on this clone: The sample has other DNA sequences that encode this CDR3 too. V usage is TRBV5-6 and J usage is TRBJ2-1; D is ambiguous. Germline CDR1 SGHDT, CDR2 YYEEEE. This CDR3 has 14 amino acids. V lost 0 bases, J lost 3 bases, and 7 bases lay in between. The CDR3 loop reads CASSLGGGYNEQFF. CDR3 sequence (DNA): TGTGCCAGCAGCTTGGGTGGCGGCTACAATGAGCAGTTCTTC.

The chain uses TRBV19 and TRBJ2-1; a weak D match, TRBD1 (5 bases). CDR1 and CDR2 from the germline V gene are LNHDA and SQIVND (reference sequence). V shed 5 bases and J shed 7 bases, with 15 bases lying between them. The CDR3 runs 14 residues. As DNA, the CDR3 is TGTGCCAGTAGTGGGGCCCTCATGGAAAATGAGCAGTTCTTC. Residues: CASSGALMENEQFF.

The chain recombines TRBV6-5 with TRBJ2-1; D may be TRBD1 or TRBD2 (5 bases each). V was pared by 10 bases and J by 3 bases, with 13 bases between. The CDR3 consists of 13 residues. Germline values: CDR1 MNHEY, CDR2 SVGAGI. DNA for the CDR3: TGTGCCACCCGGGGCCTAGTCTACAATGAGCAGTTCTTC. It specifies CATRGLVYNEQFF.

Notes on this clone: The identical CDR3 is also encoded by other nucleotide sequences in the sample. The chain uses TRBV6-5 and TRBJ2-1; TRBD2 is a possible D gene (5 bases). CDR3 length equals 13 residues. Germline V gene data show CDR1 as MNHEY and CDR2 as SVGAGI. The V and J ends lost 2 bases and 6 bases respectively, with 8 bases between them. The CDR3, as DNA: TGTGCCAGCAGTTACGGAGGAAGCAATGAGCAGTTCTTC. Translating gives CASSYGGSNEQFF.

CDR3 amino acids: CASSLAGSSTTNYGYTF. Written as DNA, the CDR3 is TGTGCCAGCAGCCTAGCTGGGAGCTCCACTACTAACTATGGCTACACCTTC. This sequence joins TRBV13 and TRBJ1-2; D is ambiguous. Trimming stripped 5 bases from V and 0 bases from J, with 19 bases between. This CDR3 has 17 residues. Germline CDR1 and CDR2: PRHDT and FYEKMQ (reference sequence).

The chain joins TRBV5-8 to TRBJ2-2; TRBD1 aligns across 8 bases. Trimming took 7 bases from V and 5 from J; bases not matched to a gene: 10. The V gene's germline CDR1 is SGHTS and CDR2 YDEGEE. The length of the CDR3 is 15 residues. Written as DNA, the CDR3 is TGTGCCAGCCCCGGAACCAGGGGGCCGACCGGGGAGCTGTTTTTT. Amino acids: CASPGTRGPTGELFF.

CDR3 protein: CASSEHRSSYEQYF. The DNA of the CDR3 is TGTGCCAGCAGTGAGCACAGGAGCTCCTACGAGCAGTACTTC. This sequence joins TRBV6-1 and TRBJ2-7, with D possibly being TRBD1 (5 bases). Deletions cut 3 bases from V and 0 bases from J, with 9 bases between. Germline lookup yields CDR1 MNHNS and CDR2 SASEGT. The CDR3 spans 14 residues.

The CDR3 sequence: CASSLVLGQEQFF. The CDR3 nucleotides are TGTGCCAGCAGCTTGGTATTAGGCCAGGAGCAGTTCTTC. This chain joins TRBV5-4 and TRBJ2-1; D is uncertain. The ends were cut back, 0 bases at V and 10 bases at J, with 11 bases in the middle. Germline CDR1 and CDR2: SGHNT and YYREEE (reference sequence). This CDR3 has 13 amino acids.

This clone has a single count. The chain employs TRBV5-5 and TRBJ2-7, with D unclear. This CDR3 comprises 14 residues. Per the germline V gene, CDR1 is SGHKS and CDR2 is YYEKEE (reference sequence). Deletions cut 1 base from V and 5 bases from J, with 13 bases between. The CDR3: CASSLREGLHEQYF. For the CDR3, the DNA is TGTGCCAGCAGCTTGCGCGAAGGGCTCCACGAGCAGTACTTC. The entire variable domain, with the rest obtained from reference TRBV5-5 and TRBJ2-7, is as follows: DAGVTQSPTHLIKTRGQQVTLRCSPISGHKSVSWYQQVLGQGPQFIFQYYEKEERGRGNFPDRFSARQFPNYSSELNVNALLLGDSALYLCASSLREGLHEQYFGPGTRLTVT.

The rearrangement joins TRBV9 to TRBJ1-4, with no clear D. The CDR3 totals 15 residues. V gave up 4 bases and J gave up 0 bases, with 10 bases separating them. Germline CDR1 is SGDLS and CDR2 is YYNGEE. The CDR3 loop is CASSPTPATNEKLFF. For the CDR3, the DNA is TGTGCCAGCAGCCCAACCCCCGCAACTAATGAAAAACTGTTTTTT.

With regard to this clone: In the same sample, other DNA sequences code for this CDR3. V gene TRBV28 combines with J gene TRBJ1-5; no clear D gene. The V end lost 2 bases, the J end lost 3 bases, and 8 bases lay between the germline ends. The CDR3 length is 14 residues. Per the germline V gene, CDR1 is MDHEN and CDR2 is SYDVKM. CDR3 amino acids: CASSLGTDNQPQHF. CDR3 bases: TGTGCCAGCAGTTTAGGAACAGACAATCAGCCCCAGCATTTT.